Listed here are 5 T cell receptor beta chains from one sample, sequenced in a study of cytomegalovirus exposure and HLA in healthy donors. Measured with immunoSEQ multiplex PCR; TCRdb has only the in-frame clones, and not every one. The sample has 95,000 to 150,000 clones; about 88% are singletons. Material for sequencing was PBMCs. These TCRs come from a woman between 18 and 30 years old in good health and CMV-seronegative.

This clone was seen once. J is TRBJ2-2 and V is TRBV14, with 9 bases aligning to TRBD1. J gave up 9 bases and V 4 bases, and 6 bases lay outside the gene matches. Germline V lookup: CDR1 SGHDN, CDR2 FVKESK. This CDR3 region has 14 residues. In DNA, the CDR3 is TGTGCCAGCAGCCCTCCGACAGGGGGTTGGGAGCTGTTTTTT. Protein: CASSPPTGGWELFF.

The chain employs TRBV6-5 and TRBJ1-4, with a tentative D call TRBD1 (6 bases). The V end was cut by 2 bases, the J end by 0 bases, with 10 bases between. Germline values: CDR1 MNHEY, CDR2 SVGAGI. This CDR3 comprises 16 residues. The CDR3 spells CASSYLRGTTNEKLFF. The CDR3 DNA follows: TGTGCCAGCAGTTACCTCAGGGGAACAACTAATGAAAAACTGTTTTTT.

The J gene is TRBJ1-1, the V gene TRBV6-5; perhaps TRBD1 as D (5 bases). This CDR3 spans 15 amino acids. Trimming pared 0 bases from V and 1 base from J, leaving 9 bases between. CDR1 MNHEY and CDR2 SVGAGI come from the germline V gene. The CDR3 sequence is CASSYSRQGNTEAFF. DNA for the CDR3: TGTGCCAGCAGTTACTCGAGGCAGGGGAACACTGAAGCTTTCTTT.

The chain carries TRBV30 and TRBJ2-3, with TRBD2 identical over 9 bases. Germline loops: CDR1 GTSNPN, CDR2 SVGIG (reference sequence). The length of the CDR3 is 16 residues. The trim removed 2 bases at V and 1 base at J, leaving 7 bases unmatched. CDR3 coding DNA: TGTGCCTGGAGTACCCTCAGGACTAGCGGCACAGATACGCAGTATTTT. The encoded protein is CAWSTLRTSGTDTQYF.

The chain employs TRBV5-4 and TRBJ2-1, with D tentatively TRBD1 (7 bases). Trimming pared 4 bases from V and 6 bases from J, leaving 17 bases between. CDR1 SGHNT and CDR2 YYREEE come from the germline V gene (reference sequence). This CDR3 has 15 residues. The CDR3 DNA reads TGTGCCAGCAGCGGAGGGGGCGGCCCTACCAATGAGCAGTTCTTC. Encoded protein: CASSGGGGPTNEQFF.